This T cell receptor beta chain is from a study of Ad26.COV2.S vaccination and SARS-CoV-2 variants. Using immunoSEQ multiplex PCR, the repertoire was profiled, and TCRdb retains in-frame clones only, with some absent. There are under 250,000 clones in the sample; around 90% occur only once, and 2.5% to 3.5% lies in the top ten. CDR3 size: 16 residues. Germline CDR1 and CDR2: PRHDT and FYEKMQ (reference sequence). The V end lost 4 bases, the J end lost 0 bases, and 15 bases lay between the germline ends. Specified treatment: roughly 19 received Ad26.COV2.S at low or high dose, single or two shots; 5 received placebo; per-sample allocation not given. Collection of samples fell on day 63 after the first vaccine or placebo injection. Boston provided a donor who was an adult aged 18-55 years. Immunization relied on an Ad26 vector, which expressed Wuhan-strain SARS-CoV-2 spike.

V is TRBV13 and J is TRBJ1-2; D remains unclear. This TCR was sampled from a person between 18 and 65 years old who received the Ad26.COV2.S COVID-19 vaccine or a placebo. Sequenced material: peripheral blood, taken in a trial of Ad26.COV2.S vaccine versus placebo. The CDR3 reads CASSSQRKGPNYGYTF. The CDR3 DNA follows: TGTGCCAGCAGCTCCCAAAGAAAGGGCCCTAACTATGGCTACACCTTC.